One T cell receptor (beta chain) is described in this entry. The data were obtained in a study of blood T cell repertoires in COVID-19. Study overall: There were acute and convalescent COVID-19 samples, and they came from the United States, Italy and Spain. T cells, B-cell-depleted T cells, or PBMCs provided the cDNA or gDNA that served as material.

Ages ranged from about 18 to 90 years, with residence in approximately 23 US areas. Germline-derived CDR1 and CDR2 are SNHLY and FYNNEI. CDR3 length: 15 amino acids. V gave up 4 bases and J gave up 0 bases; unmatched junction bases: 4. Data came from immunoSEQ multiplex PCR; TCRdb stores just in-frame clones and leaves some out. The repertoire holds 200,000 to 250,000 clones, with 86% as singletons. The V gene is TRBV2, the J gene TRBJ2-7, with 9 positions matching TRBD2. This receptor was obtained from a woman aged 40 to 50 with acute COVID-19. Source material: PBMCs or T cells enriched from blood (not recorded which). In DNA form, the CDR3 reads TGTGCCAGCAGTGCCAGCGGGGGGAGCTCCTACGAGCAGTACTTC. This encodes CASSASGGSSYEQYF.